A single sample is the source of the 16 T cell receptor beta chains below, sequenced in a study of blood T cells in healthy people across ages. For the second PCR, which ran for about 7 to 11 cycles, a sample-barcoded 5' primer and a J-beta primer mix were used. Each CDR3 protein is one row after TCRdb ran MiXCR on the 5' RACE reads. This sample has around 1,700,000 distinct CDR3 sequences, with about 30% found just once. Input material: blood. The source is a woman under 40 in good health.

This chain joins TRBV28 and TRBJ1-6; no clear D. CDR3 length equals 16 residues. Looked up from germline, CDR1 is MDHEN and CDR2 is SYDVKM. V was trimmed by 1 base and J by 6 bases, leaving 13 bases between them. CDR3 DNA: TGTGCCAGCAGTTTATCCGAGTATCGGGTTAATTCACCCCTCCACTTT. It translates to CASSLSEYRVNSPLHF.

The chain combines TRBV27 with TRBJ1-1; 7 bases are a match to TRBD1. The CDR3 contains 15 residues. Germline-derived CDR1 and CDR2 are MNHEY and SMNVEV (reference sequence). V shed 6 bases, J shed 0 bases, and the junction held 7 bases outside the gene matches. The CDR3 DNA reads TGTGCCAGCAGGGAGACAGGGACCATGAACACTGAAGCTTTCTTT. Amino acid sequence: CASRETGTMNTEAFF.

CDR3: CASNQPSGELFF. The DNA for the CDR3 is TGCGCCAGCAATCAGCCTAGCGGGGAGCTGTTTTTT. The rearrangement joins TRBV5-1 to TRBJ2-2; D is ambiguous. CDR1 and CDR2 from the germline V gene are SGHRS and YFSETQ. CDR3 length: 12 residues. V lost 6 bases and J lost 7, with 10 bases in between.

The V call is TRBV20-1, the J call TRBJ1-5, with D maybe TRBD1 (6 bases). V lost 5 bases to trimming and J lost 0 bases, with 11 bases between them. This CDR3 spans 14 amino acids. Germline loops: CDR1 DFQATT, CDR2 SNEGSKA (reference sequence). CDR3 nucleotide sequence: TGCAGTGCTTTGGACAGATCTAGCAATCAGCCCCAGCATTTT. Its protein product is CSALDRSSNQPQHF.

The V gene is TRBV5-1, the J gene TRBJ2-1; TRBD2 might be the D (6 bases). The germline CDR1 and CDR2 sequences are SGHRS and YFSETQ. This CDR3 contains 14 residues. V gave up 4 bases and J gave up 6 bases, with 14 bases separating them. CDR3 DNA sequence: TGCGCCAGCAGCATGTCCGGGAGTAGCAATGAGCAGTTCTTC. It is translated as CASSMSGSSNEQFF.

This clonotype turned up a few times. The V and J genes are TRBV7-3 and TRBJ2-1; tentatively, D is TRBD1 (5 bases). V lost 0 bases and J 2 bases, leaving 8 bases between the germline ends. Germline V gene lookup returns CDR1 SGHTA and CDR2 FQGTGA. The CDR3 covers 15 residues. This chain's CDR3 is CASSLTGDTYNEQFF. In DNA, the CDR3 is TGTGCCAGCAGCTTAACAGGGGATACCTACAATGAGCAGTTCTTC.

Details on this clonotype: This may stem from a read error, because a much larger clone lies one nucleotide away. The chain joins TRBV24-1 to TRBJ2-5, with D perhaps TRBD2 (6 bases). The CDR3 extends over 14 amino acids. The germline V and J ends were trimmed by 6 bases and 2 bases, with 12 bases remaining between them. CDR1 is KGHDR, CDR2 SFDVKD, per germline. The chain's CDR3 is CATSNSGTQETQYF. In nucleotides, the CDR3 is TGTGCCACCAGTAATTCTGGGACTCAAGAGACCCAGTACTTC.

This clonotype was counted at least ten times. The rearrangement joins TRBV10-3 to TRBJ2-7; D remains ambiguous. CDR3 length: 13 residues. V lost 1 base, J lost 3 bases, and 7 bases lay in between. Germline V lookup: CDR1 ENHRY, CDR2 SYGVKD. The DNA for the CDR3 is TGTGCCATCAGTGAGTTTAAGGTCTACGAGCAGTACTTC. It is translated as CAISEFKVYEQYF.

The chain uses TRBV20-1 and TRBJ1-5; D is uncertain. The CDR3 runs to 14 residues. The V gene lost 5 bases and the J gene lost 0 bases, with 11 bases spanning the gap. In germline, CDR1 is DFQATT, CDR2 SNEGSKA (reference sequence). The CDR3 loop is CSAGQVYSNQPQHF. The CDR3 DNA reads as TGCAGTGCTGGCCAGGTCTATAGCAATCAGCCCCAGCATTTT.

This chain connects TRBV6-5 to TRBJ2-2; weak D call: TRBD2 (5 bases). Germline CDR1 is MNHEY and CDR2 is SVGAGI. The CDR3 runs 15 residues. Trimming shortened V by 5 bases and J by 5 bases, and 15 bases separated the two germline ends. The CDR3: CASSPMPGSTGELFF. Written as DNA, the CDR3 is TGTGCCAGCAGTCCCATGCCGGGATCTACCGGGGAGCTGTTTTTT.

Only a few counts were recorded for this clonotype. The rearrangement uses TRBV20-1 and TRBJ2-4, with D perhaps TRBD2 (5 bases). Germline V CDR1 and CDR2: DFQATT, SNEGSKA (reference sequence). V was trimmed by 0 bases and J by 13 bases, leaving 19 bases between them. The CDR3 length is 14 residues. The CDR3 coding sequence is TGCAGTGCTAGAGACGGAGCAGACTACAATGAGCAGTACTTC. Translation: CSARDGADYNEQYF.

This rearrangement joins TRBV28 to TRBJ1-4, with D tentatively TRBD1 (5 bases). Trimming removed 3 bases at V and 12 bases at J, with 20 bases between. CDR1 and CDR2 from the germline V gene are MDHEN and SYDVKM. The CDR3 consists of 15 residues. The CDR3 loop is CASSFSAGLSFELFF. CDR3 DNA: TGTGCCAGCAGTTTCTCGGCAGGGCTTAGTTTTGAACTGTTTTTT.

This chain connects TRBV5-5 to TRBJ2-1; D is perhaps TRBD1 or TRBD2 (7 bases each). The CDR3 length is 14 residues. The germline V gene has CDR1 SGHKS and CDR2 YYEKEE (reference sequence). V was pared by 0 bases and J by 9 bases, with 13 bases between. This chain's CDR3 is CASSLVQGEGEQFF. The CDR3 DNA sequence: TGTGCCAGCAGCTTGGTCCAGGGGGAGGGTGAGCAGTTCTTC.

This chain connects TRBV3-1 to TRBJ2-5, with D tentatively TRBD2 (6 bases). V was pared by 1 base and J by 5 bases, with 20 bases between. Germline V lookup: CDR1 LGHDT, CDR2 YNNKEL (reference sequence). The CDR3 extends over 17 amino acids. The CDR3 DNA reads TGTGCCAGCAGCCAAGGGACTACCATAATCGTGGGTGAGACCCAGTACTTC. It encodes CASSQGTTIIVGETQYF.

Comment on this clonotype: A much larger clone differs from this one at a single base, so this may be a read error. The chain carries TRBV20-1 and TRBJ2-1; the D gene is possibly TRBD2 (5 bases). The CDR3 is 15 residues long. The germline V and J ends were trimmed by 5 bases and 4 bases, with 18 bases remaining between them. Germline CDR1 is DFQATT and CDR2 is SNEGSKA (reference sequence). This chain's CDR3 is CSARKGRFLYNEQFF. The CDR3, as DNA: TGCAGTGCTCGTAAAGGGAGATTTTTATACAATGAGCAGTTCTTC.

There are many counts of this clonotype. CDR3 bases: TGTGCCATCAGCCCGCTAGCGGGAGAAATGGAGCAGTACTTC. Residues: CAISPLAGEMEQYF. The chain recombines TRBV10-3 with TRBJ2-5, with 10 nucleotides matching TRBD2. Losses at the gene ends were 6 bases for V and 11 bases for J; bases not matched to a gene: 12. The CDR3 is 14 amino acids. Germline-derived CDR1 and CDR2 are ENHRY and SYGVKD.